A selection of T cell receptor beta chains follows, all from one sample in a study of T-cell reconstitution after alpha-beta-depleted transplantation in children. TCRdb re-analysed the PCR reads in MiXCR, keeping a single row per CDR3 protein. The table has 600,000 to 800,000 distinct CDR3 sequences, 10% to 15% seen once. The source material was PBMCs, sampled before TCRalphabeta/CD19-depleted stem cell transplant. Receptor source: a girl aged 2-9 years with congenital amegakaryocytic thrombocytopenia, due to receive a stem cell transplant. The conserved cysteine and the conserved F or W are not part of the CDR3 here.

ASSATSTGELF 11 TRBJ2-2 TRBV6-1
ATGGLADSYEQY 12 TRBJ2-7 TRBV28
SARDPGGPPYNEQF 14 TRBJ2-1 TRBV20-1
ASSRALNTEAF 11 TRBJ1-1 TRBV7-9
ASSRLDRFSYEQY 13 TRBJ2-7 TRBV4-1
SVHPTPGRGTDTQY 14 TRBJ2-3 TRBV29-1
ASSATVYGYT 10 TRBJ1-2 TRBV12-3/TRBV12-4
ASSYSYGSNQPQH 13 TRBJ1-5 TRBV6-5
ASSEIGGLHNEQF 13 TRBJ2-1 TRBV6-1
ASSSGGATSTDTQY 14 TRBJ2-3 TRBV5-1
ASSFQTGNHPYNEQF 15 TRBJ2-1 TRBV5-1
ATSPYLETQY 10 TRBJ2-5 TRBV15
ASGHGERGNIQY 12 TRBJ2-4 TRBV5-1
ASSSPDGNSGNTIY 14 TRBJ1-3 TRBV5-1
ATSDLAGGYNEQF 13 TRBJ2-1 TRBV24-1
SVEVLANYNEQF 12 TRBJ2-1 TRBV29-1
SARGTRGETQY 11 TRBJ2-5 TRBV20-1
SVKAGGETQY 10 TRBJ2-5 TRBV29-1
ASSYPGQTYEQY 12 TRBJ2-7 TRBV7-9
SARDWVFGGGYT 12 TRBJ1-2 TRBV20-1
ASSRGKETQY 10 TRBJ2-5 TRBV6-5
ASQAKNIQY 9 TRBJ2-4 TRBV6-5
ASRRSGSVDGELF 13 TRBJ2-2 TRBV7-9
SALNLRDRGGKNIQY 15 TRBJ2-4 TRBV20-1
ASSLGRLSYEQY 12 TRBJ2-7 TRBV5-1
ASRTWTGEADTQY 13 TRBJ2-3 TRBV28
ASSLTASYNEQF 12 TRBJ2-1 TRBV5-1
SVRDRGLNTEAF 12 TRBJ1-1 TRBV29-1
ASSIASLDRAYGADTQY 17 TRBJ2-3 TRBV19
SADPGLSRPETQY 13 TRBJ2-5 TRBV20-1
ASSRTGGMTIDTIY 14 TRBJ1-3 TRBV5-5
ASSLPTSGYEKLF 13 TRBJ1-4 TRBV28
ASSFGVDRGADTQY 14 TRBJ2-3 TRBV28
ASSYRLAGSETQY 13 TRBJ2-5 TRBV11-2
AISDVRGGHNEQF 13 TRBJ2-1 TRBV10-3
ASSLDSGALDYEQY 14 TRBJ2-7 TRBV7-2
ASSQVTGIFYEQY 13 TRBJ2-7 TRBV4-1
ASSLGSAYEQY 11 TRBJ2-7 TRBV5-1
SVSGTGFTGELF 12 TRBJ2-2 TRBV29-1
ASSAAGRRNQPQH 13 TRBJ1-5 TRBV12-3/TRBV12-4
SARGGSEPQETQY 13 TRBJ2-5 TRBV20-1
ASSVSGGLGETQY 13 TRBJ2-5 TRBV5-1
ASSRASSYTDTQY 13 TRBJ2-3 TRBV5-1
SYRRKGQALTDTQY 14 TRBJ2-3 TRBV20-1
SAPRTSGRQETQY 13 TRBJ2-5 TRBV20-1
ASSPQGYNEQF 11 TRBJ2-1 TRBV5-1
ASSFKPYRGNQPQH 14 TRBJ1-5 TRBV12-3/TRBV12-4
ASSLVLGRETQY 12 TRBJ2-5 TRBV5-1
SASSETDTQY 10 TRBJ2-3 TRBV20-1
SARDIAGWQETQY 13 TRBJ2-5 TRBV20-1
ASSQAHGGYNEQF 13 TRBJ2-1 TRBV3-1
AISESRTSGFTDTQY 15 TRBJ2-3 TRBV10-3
ASSLEGGVSNYGYT 14 TRBJ1-2 TRBV5-1
SAARGTQYTGELF 13 TRBJ2-2 TRBV20-1